This T cell receptor beta chain emerged from a study of OX40 agonist ivuxolimab in advanced cancers. Looking at the study overall: The costimulatory receptor OX40 (CD134) was targeted by ivuxolimab, a fully human IgG2 agonistic monoclonal antibody. Prior anti-PD-1, anti-PD-L1 or anti-CTLA-4 therapy was permitted, and checkpoint inhibitors had been received by around 39% of dose-escalation patients. In the dose-escalation cohort, roughly 80% of patients were male, and the mean age was approximately 60 years, with a range of about 23 to 85. Of the approximately 54 patients in dose escalation, some 20 had hepatocellular carcinoma, roughly 15 had melanoma, 9 had renal cell carcinoma and 9 had head and neck cancer. Partial responses were achieved by three dose-escalation patients, of whom one had hepatocellular carcinoma and two had cutaneous melanoma. Peripheral TCRbeta sequencing was intended to test whether TCR sequence diversity was altered and clonal T-cell expansion was caused by ivuxolimab. Intravenous ivuxolimab was administered to patients every 2 weeks at six dose levels: 0.01, 0.1, 0.3, 1.5, 3 and 10 mg/kg. The paper covers the monotherapy dose-escalation part of the phase I ivuxolimab trial, which included N = 52 patients.

The germline V gene (reference sequence) sets CDR1 to PRHDT and CDR2 to FYEKMQ. Germline trimming amounts to 5 bases on V and 4 bases on J, with 7 as the count of junction bases outside the gene matches. Inclusive of the bounding cysteine and phenylalanine, the CDR3 is 15 residues long. Of all the DNA, just the CDR3 is kept, 45 bases in frame from base 1. Genomic DNA was extracted from sorted cells for sequencing of the TCRbeta CDR3 region. The immunoSEQ Assay was used to sequence the TCRbeta CDR3 regions. The table was pulled from immuneACCESS by TCRdb, which kept in-frame rearrangements only. Such tables lose some clones; where checked, under half of the loss comes from unresolved V genes, and the rest has no known cause. The sample data list approximately 26,000 clones, and roughly 80% of these were observed just once. Of the sample, around 13% is held by the ten largest clones. Comments on this clone: This clone's antigen is unknown. Base-call qualities are not available, and no considerably larger clone is one nucleotide away.

The trial excluded patients who had a history of autoimmune disease or who were on systemic immunosuppression. Peripheral blood for TCR sequencing was drawn from every dose cohort at baseline, at cycle 4 day 1 and at cycle 7 day 1. Samples came from an open-label, multicenter, first-in-human phase I dose-escalation trial of ivuxolimab. Adults with locally advanced or metastatic melanoma, renal cell carcinoma, hepatocellular carcinoma or head and neck squamous cell carcinoma were enrolled in the trial. CD4+ and CD8+ T cells were sorted separately from peripheral blood before TCR sequencing. What the research found in general, with its limitations: Low levels of normalized T-cell clonal expansion were also shown by some nonresponding patients. Antigen specificity was not determined for the clonally expanded peripheral T cells. Partial responders in the 0.1-3.0 mg/kg groups had among the lowest normalized peripheral clonal expansion, especially among CD8+ T cells. Clonal expansion of both CD4+ and CD8+ blood T cells was observed from baseline to week 6 at doses 0.1 to 3.0 mg/kg. On average, CD8+ T cells showed more expanded clones than CD4+ T cells after ivuxolimab.

The source material was CD4+ or CD8+ T cells sorted from blood, sampled in a trial of the OX40 agonist ivuxolimab. The V gene is TRBV13 and the J gene is TRBJ2-3, and TRBD1 matches 9 of the central bases. This clonotype was sampled from an adult with an advanced solid tumor such as melanoma, head and neck, liver or kidney cancer. The CDR3 here reads CASSAGTGRSDTQYF. The DNA sequence is TGTGCCAGCAGCGCCGGGACAGGGAGATCAGATACGCAGTATTTT. The CDR3, completed at both ends by the reference TRBV13 and TRBJ2-3 genes, gives the full variable domain AAGVIQSPRHLIKEKRETATLKCYPIPRHDTVYWYQQGPGQDPQFLISFYEKMQSDKGSIPDRFSAQQFSDYHSELNMSSLELGDSALYFCASSAGTGRSDTQYFGPGTRLTVL.